One and the same sample provided the 25 T cell receptor beta chains below, sequenced in a study of regulatory T cells in long-lasting Graves disease. According to the study, TCR beta libraries were built with iRepertoire HTBI primers and CDR3-region Arm-PCR. TCRdb re-analysed the multiplex PCR reads in MiXCR, keeping a single row per CDR3 protein. The top ten hold 9.5% to 12% of the sample, which has some 450,000 distinct CDR3 sequences, about 17% seen once. Indicated time point: newly diagnosed GD, antithyroid drugs for less than 3 months. PBMC RNA served as the TCR library source. These records were also assigned to another study, of T cells in Graves' hyperthyroidism and ophthalmopathy.

Sequenced material: peripheral blood mononuclear cells (PBMCs), taken at new diagnosis, from a patient treated with antithyroid drugs. These receptors all come from a woman under 40 with Graves disease.

This clonotype was counted at least ten times. The rearrangement links TRBV7-8 to TRBJ2-1, with TRBD2 identical over 9 bases. The CDR3 has 18 amino acids. CDR1 is SGHVS, CDR2 FQNEAQ, per germline. The junction had 15 bases not matched to a gene; V was cut back by 2 bases and J by 7 bases. The CDR3 is CASSLKAGGPSLRNEQFF. CDR3 bases: TGTGCCAGCAGCTTAAAGGCGGGAGGGCCCTCGTTGCGGAATGAGCAGTTCTTC.

This clonotype was detected many times. The CDR3 region has the DNA TGTGCCAGCAGTCCCCGGGCCAGTAGAGTGGACTACACCTTC. Its translation is CASSPRASRVDYTF. The V gene is TRBV2, the J gene TRBJ1-2, with D unresolved. Trimming removed 5 bases at V and 10 bases at J, with 20 bases between. CDR3 size: 14 residues. Germline V gives CDR1 SNHLY, CDR2 FYNNEI.

Many counts were recorded for this clonotype. J is TRBJ2-7 and V is TRBV20-1; no clear D. The CDR3 sequence is 14 residues long. Trimming removed 0 bases at V and 7 bases at J, with 16 bases between. In germline, CDR1 is DFQATT, CDR2 SNEGSKA (reference sequence). The CDR3 DNA is TGCAGTGCTAGAGAGATCCTGGGCCCCCAGGAGCAGTACTTC. Translated, it gives CSAREILGPQEQYF.

Ten or more counts support this clonotype. This chain connects TRBV20-1 to TRBJ2-5, with D possibly matching TRBD2 (6 bases). Trimming removed 6 bases at V and 2 bases at J, with 10 bases between. CDR3 length equals 12 residues. Germline V gives CDR1 DFQATT, CDR2 SNEGSKA (reference sequence). Written as DNA, the CDR3 is TGCAGTGCCACCCGGGAGCAAGAGACCCAGTACTTC. It is translated as CSATREQETQYF.

Many counts were recorded for this clonotype. The gene calls are TRBV24-1 and TRBJ1-5; D is ambiguous. The CDR3 totals 12 residues. From germline, CDR1 is KGHDR and CDR2 SFDVKD. The germline V and J ends were trimmed by 3 bases and 5 bases, with 4 bases remaining between them. The CDR3 coding sequence is TGTGCCACCAGTGATCAAGATCAGCCCCAGCATTTT. It translates to CATSDQDQPQHF.

V and J are TRBV6-2 or TRBV6-3 and TRBJ1-4; no clear D gene. The V gene lost 0 bases and the J gene lost 0 bases, with 14 bases spanning the gap. This CDR3 contains 18 residues. The V gene's germline CDR1 is MNHEY and CDR2 SVGEGT. The CDR3 sequence: CASSYSKGAGATNEKLFF. CDR3 nucleotide sequence: TGTGCCAGCAGTTACTCGAAGGGCGCGGGAGCAACTAATGAAAAACTGTTTTTT.

This chain connects TRBV6-2 or TRBV6-3 to TRBJ2-3; 7 nucleotides line up with TRBD1. Germline V gene sequence: CDR1 MNHEY, CDR2 SVGEGT. The length of the CDR3 is 14 residues. Trimming at V came to 2 bases and at J to 4 bases, leaving 3 bases not matched to a gene. Here the CDR3 DNA reads TGTGCCAGCAGTTACGCCAGGGGGTCAGATACGCAGTATTTT. Its translation: CASSYARGSDTQYF.

This clonotype was picked up a small number of times. The chain employs TRBV5-1 and TRBJ2-7; 10 bases map to TRBD2. The ends lost 4 bases at V and 2 bases at J; junction bases unmatched: 12. Germline V CDR1 and CDR2: SGHRS, YFSETQ. This CDR3 has 17 residues. CDR3 sequence (DNA): TGCGCCAGCAGCAGAGCGGGAGGGCCCTCTAAGGCCTACGAGCAGTACTTC. Translating it yields CASSRAGGPSKAYEQYF. The whole variable domain, filled in from reference TRBV5-1 and TRBJ2-7, reads KAGVTQTPRYLIKTRGQQVTLSCSPISGHRSVSWYQQTPGQGLQFLFEYFSETQRNKGNFPGRFSGRQFSNSRSEMNVSTLELGDSALYLCASSRAGGPSKAYEQYFGPGTRLTVT.

As for this clonotype: The junction and the germline gene differ at one end; a read error may be behind it. This chain links TRBV4-3 with TRBJ2-3; no reliable D call. The CDR3 extends over 15 amino acids. Germline values: CDR1 LGHNA, CDR2 YSLEER. The CDR3 sequence is CASRPDLGLVNTRYF. The DNA of the CDR3 is TGCGCCAGCAGACCGGACCTCGGATTAGTAAATACGCGGTATTTT.

This clonotype was seen many times. CDR3 amino acids: CATRAGTGNSPLHF. Written as DNA, the CDR3 is TGTGCCACCAGAGCCGGGACCGGGAATTCACCCCTCCACTTT. This chain links TRBV28 with TRBJ1-6; a possible D gene is TRBD1 (5 bases). Trimming took off 10 bases at V and 7 bases at J, with 17 bases between the two ends. There are 14 residues in the CDR3. CDR1 and CDR2 (germline): MDHEN, SYDVKM.

This sequence joins TRBV7-9 and TRBJ1-5; unclear D gene. This CDR3 is built from 14 residues. The germline V and J ends were trimmed by 7 bases and 4 bases, with 14 bases remaining between them. The germline V gene has CDR1 SEHNR and CDR2 FQNEAQ (reference sequence). The CDR3 region is CASTPQVGNQPQHF. The CDR3 DNA is TGTGCCAGCACCCCCCAGGTCGGGAATCAGCCCCAGCATTTT.

The chain combines TRBV3-1 with TRBJ2-7; perhaps TRBD2 as D (9 bases). Trimming took 5 bases from V and 5 from J, leaving 22 bases between them. Looked up from germline, CDR1 is LGHDT and CDR2 is YNNKEL (reference sequence). This CDR3 region has 16 residues. The DNA for the CDR3 is TGTGCCAGCAGCAAACGGACAGGGCGGGAGGGCCACGAGCAGTACTTC. Translating it yields CASSKRTGREGHEQYF.

The chain combines TRBV3-1 with TRBJ1-2; maybe TRBD1 (5 bases). Germline loops: CDR1 LGHDT, CDR2 YNNKEL (reference sequence). This CDR3 spans 16 amino acids. Trimming took 1 base from V and 4 from J, leaving 16 bases between them. CDR3 residues: CASSQAGARSGYGYTF. The CDR3 coding sequence is TGTGCCAGCAGCCAAGCCGGGGCTCGGAGCGGCTATGGCTACACCTTC.

This clonotype has ten or more counts. The J gene is TRBJ1-3, the V gene TRBV2; the D is unclear. The germline V and J ends were trimmed by 1 base and 5 bases, with 3 bases remaining between them. Germline V gene data show CDR1 as SNHLY and CDR2 as FYNNEI. The CDR3 has 12 residues. This CDR3 reads CASSEGRNTIYF. The CDR3 DNA follows: TGTGCCAGCAGTGAAGGCCGAAACACCATATATTTT.

This chain connects TRBV27 to TRBJ2-2; TRBD1 matches 11 bases. Germline V CDR1 and CDR2: MNHEY, SMNVEV (reference sequence). J was trimmed by 4 bases and V by 5 bases; bases with no gene match: 6. The CDR3 is made up of 16 amino acids. In DNA form, the CDR3 reads TGTGCCAGCAGTCAAGGGACAGGGGGAGGCACCGGGGAGCTGTTTTTT. Amino acids: CASSQGTGGGTGELFF.

The chain combines TRBV5-1 with TRBJ1-1; 7 bases map to TRBD1. This CDR3 is built from 15 residues. CDR1 is SGHRS and CDR2 is YFSETQ in the germline V gene. V was pared by 7 bases and J by 4 bases, with 13 bases of the junction left unmatched. For the CDR3, the DNA is TGCGCCAGCTTTGTCACTTCAGGGGGGTCCACTGAAGCTTTCTTT. Its translation is CASFVTSGGSTEAFF.

This clonotype has only a few counts. This sequence joins TRBV30 and TRBJ2-1; no firm D call. V shed 1 base and J shed 9 bases, with 10 bases lying between them. The CDR3 sequence is 12 residues long. Germline-derived CDR1 and CDR2 are GTSNPN and SVGIG (reference sequence). CDR3 loop: CAWSAPWGEQFF. CDR3 in DNA: TGTGCCTGGAGTGCCCCCTGGGGTGAGCAGTTCTTC.

This clonotype showed up many times. The chain joins TRBV11-2 to TRBJ2-7; no clear D gene. This CDR3 region has 11 residues. The germline V gene encodes CDR1 SGHAT and CDR2 FQNNGV. Trimming took 6 bases from V and 2 from J, leaving 5 bases between them. In DNA form, the CDR3 reads TGTGCCAGCAGTAATACCTACGAGCAGTACTTC. Translated: CASSNTYEQYF.

This clonotype has at least ten counts. The chain is built from TRBV15 and TRBJ2-1; 7 bases line up with TRBD2. The germline V gene encodes CDR1 LNHNV and CDR2 YYDKDF (reference sequence). The junction had 15 bases not matched to a gene; V was cut back by 1 base and J by 0 bases. CDR3 size: 20 residues. The CDR3 is CATSRVRASGRPSSYNEQFF. In nucleotides, the CDR3 is TGTGCCACCAGCAGAGTCAGGGCTAGCGGTAGACCTAGCTCCTACAATGAGCAGTTCTTC.

Many counts were recorded for this clonotype. The J gene is TRBJ2-7, the V gene TRBV20-1; 7 bases map to TRBD2. CDR3 length: 16 amino acids. Germline values: CDR1 DFQATT, CDR2 SNEGSKA (reference sequence). J was trimmed by 7 bases and V by 0 bases; bases with no gene match: 15. CDR3 amino acids: CSARESIGRPLREQYF. The CDR3 nucleotides read TGCAGTGCTAGAGAGTCCATCGGGAGGCCCTTGAGGGAGCAGTACTTC.

This clonotype was observed a few times. The chain carries TRBV18 and TRBJ2-7, with TRBD2 matching 7 bases. Germline V gene lookup returns CDR1 KGHSH and CDR2 LQKENI. V lost 0 bases to trimming and J lost 0 bases; unmatched junction nucleotides: 8. This CDR3 comprises 17 residues. CDR3 nucleotide sequence: TGTGCCAGCTCACCACCTTGGTCGCGGGAGTTCTCCTACGAGCAGTACTTC. Translated, it gives CASSPPWSREFSYEQYF.

The chain couples TRBV18 to TRBJ1-1; D is perhaps TRBD1 (6 bases). V gave up 2 bases and J gave up 0 bases, with 22 bases separating them. The CDR3 runs 19 residues. The germline V gene encodes CDR1 KGHSH and CDR2 LQKENI. CDR3 bases: TGTGCCAGCTCACCAGGGACGGACAGAACCTATTTTATGAACACTGAAGCTTTCTTT. Translation gives CASSPGTDRTYFMNTEAFF.

This clonotype has a count of ten or more. A read error may account for a junction end that differs from germline. The V gene is TRBV28, the J gene TRBJ2-5, with D possibly matching TRBD1 (6 bases). The CDR3 covers 14 residues. The germline CDR1 and CDR2 sequences are MDHEN and SYDVKM. CDR3 in amino acids: CASSLQGKQGTQYF. The CDR3 DNA sequence: TGTGCCAGCAGTTTACAGGGGAAACAAGGGACCCAGTACTTC.

In its sample, this clonotype was seen many times. This chain joins TRBV5-5 and TRBJ1-2; 9 nucleotides align to TRBD1. There are 15 residues in the CDR3. The germline V gene encodes CDR1 SGHKS and CDR2 YYEKEE (reference sequence). J gave up 4 bases and V 1 base, and 5 bases lay outside the gene matches. The chain's CDR3 is CASSLSGTGPYGYTF. Here the CDR3 DNA reads TGTGCCAGCAGCTTGTCCGGGACAGGGCCCTATGGCTACACCTTC.

This clonotype was seen a handful of times. The V gene is TRBV19, the J gene TRBJ2-5; 8 bases line up with TRBD1. The germline gives CDR1 LNHDA, CDR2 SQIVND (reference sequence). CDR3 length equals 15 residues. With 4 bases clipped from V and 2 bases from J, the junction kept 6 bases outside the gene matches. For the CDR3, the DNA is TGTGCCAGTAGTACCACACGGGACAGGCAAGAGACCCAGTACTTC. As protein: CASSTTRDRQETQYF.